This TCR beta chain was sequenced during a study of technical replicates of blood from a few donors. Sequenced by immunoSEQ multiplex PCR; TCRdb stores in-frame clones only, minus some. The repertoire holds about 71,000 clones, over 75% seen once, with around 5% in the top ten. Germline CDR1 and CDR2: SEHNR and FQNEAQ (reference sequence). V was clipped by 5 bases and J by 6 bases; unmatched bases: 11. The CDR3 runs 15 residues. Sequencing was performed on PBMCs. This sequence originates from a human donor in good health. Some clones in this sample may be carry-over from other donors' samples. The V and J genes are TRBV7-9 and TRBJ2-7; the match to TRBD2 covers 9 bases. CDR3 DNA: TGTGCCAGCAGCGCCGGGCCGGTAGCGGGAGCCGAGCAGTACTTC. Translating gives CASSAGPVAGAEQYF.